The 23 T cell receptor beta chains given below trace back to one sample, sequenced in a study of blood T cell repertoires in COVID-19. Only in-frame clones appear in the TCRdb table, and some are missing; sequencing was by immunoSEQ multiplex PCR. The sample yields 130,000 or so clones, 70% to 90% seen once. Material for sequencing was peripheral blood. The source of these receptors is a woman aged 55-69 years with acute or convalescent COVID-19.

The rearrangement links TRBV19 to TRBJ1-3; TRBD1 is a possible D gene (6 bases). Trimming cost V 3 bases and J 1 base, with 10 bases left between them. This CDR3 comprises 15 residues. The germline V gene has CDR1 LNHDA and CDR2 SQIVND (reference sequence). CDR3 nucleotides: TGTGCCAGTAGTATGTGGGACAAGTCTGGAAACACCATATATTTT. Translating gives CASSMWDKSGNTIYF.

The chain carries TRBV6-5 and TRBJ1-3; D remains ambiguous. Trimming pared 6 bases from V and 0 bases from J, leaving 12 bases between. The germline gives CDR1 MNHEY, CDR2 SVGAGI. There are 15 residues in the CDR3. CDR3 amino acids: CASSPEALSGNTIYF. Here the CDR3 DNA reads TGTGCCAGCAGCCCCGAGGCCCTCTCTGGAAACACCATATATTTT.

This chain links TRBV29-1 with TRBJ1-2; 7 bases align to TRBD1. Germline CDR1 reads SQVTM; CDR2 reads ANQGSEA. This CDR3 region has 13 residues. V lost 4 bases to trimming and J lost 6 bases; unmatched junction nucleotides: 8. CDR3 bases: TGCAGCGTTGGTGACAGGGTTTTGGATGGCTACACCTTC. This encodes CSVGDRVLDGYTF.

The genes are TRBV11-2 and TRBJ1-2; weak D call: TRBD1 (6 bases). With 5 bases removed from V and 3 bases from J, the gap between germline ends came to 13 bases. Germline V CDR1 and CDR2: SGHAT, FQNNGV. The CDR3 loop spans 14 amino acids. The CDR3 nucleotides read TGTGCCAGCAGCCCAGGGGACACCTACTATGGCTACACCTTC. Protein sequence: CASSPGDTYYGYTF.

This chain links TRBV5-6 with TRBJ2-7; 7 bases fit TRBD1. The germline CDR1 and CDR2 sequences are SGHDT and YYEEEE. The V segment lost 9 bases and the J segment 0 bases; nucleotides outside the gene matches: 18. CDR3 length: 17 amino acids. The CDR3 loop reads CATRPRQGSSSSYEQYF. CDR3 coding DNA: TGTGCCACAAGGCCGCGACAGGGATCGAGCTCCTCCTACGAGCAGTACTTC. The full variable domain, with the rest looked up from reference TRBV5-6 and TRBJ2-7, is DAGVTQSPTHLIKTRGQQVTLRCSPKSGHDTVSWYQQALGQGPQFIFQYYEEEERQRGNFPDRFSGHQFPNYSSELNVNALLLGDSALYLCATRPRQGSSSSYEQYFGPGTRLTVT.

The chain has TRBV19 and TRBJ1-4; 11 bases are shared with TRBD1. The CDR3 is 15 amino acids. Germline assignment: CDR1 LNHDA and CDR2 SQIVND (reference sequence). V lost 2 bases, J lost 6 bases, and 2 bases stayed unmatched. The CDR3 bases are TGTGCCAGTAGTATATCGGGACAGGGGGATGAAAAACTGTTTTTT. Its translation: CASSISGQGDEKLFF.

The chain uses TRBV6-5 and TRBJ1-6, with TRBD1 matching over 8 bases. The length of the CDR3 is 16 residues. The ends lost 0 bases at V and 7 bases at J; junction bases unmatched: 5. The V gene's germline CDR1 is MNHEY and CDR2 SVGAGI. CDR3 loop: CASSYSGRGHNSPLHF. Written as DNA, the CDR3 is TGTGCCAGCAGTTACTCAGGCAGGGGGCACAATTCACCCCTCCACTTT.

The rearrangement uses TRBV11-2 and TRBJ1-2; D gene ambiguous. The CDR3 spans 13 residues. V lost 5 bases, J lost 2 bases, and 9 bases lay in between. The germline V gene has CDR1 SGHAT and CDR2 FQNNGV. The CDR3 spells CASSPSGNYGYTF. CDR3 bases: TGTGCCAGCAGCCCGTCGGGGAACTATGGCTACACCTTC.

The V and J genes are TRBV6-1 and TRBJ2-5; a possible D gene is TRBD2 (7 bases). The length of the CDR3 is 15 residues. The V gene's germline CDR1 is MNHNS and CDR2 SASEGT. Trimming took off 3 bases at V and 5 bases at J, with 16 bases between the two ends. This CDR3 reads CASSDLRGLVETQYF. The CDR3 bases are TGTGCCAGCAGTGATTTGCGGGGGCTCGTCGAGACCCAGTACTTC.

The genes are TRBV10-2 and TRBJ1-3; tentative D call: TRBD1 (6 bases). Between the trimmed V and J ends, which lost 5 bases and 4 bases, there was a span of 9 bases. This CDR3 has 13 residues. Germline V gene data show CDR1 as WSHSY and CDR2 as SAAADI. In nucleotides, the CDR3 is TGCGCCAGCAGTACAGGGCCGGGAAACACCATATATTTT. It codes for CASSTGPGNTIYF.

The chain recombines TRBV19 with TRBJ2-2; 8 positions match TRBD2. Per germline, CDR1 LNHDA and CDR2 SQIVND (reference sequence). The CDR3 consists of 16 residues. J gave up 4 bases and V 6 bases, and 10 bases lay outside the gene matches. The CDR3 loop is CASRRAGAASTGELFF. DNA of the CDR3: TGTGCCAGTAGGAGAGCGGGGGCGGCTAGCACCGGGGAGCTGTTTTTT.

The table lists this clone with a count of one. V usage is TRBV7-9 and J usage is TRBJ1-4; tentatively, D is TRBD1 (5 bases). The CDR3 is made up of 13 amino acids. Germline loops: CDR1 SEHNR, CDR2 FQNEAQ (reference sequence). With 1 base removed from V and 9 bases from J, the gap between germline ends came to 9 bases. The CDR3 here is CASSLVAGKKLFF. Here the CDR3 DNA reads TGTGCCAGCAGCTTAGTGGCAGGGAAAAAACTGTTTTTT.

As DNA, the CDR3 is TGTGCCAGCAGCGCACGACAGGGGATATACGAGCAGTACTTC. Residues: CASSARQGIYEQYF. The chain combines TRBV9 with TRBJ2-7; 8 bases are a match to TRBD1. CDR3 length equals 14 residues. Germline assignment: CDR1 SGDLS and CDR2 YYNGEE. Trimming cost V 3 bases and J 4 bases; bases outside gene matches: 6. The whole variable domain, remainder taken from reference TRBV9 and TRBJ2-7, is DSGVTQTPKHLITATGQRVTLRCSPRSGDLSVYWYQQSLDQGLQFLIQYYNGEERAKGNILERFSAQQFPDLHSELNLSSLELGDSALYFCASSARQGIYEQYFGPGTRLTVT.

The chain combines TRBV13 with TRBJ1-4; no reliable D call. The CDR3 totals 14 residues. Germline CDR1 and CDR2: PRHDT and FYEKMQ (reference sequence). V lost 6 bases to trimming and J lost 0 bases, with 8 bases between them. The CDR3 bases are TGTGCCAGCAGTTTTCAGGCAACTAATGAAAAACTGTTTTTT. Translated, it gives CASSFQATNEKLFF.

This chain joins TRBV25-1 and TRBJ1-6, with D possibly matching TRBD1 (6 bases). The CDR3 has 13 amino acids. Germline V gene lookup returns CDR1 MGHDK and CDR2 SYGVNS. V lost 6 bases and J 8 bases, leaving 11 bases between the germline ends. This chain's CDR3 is CASRDSVYSPLHF. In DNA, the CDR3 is TGTGCCAGCAGGGACAGCGTTTATTCACCCCTCCACTTT.

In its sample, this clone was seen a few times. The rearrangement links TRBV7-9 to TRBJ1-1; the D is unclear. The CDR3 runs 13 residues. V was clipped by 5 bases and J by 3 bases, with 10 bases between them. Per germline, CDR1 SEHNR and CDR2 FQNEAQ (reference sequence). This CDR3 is CASSPIGYTEAFF. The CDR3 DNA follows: TGTGCCAGCAGCCCCATCGGGTACACTGAAGCTTTCTTT.

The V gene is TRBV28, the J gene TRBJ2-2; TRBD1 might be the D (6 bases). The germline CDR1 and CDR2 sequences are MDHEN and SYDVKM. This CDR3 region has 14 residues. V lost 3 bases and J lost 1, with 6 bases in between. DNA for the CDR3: TGTGCCAGCAGTTTGGGACAGAACACCGGGGAGCTGTTTTTT. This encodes CASSLGQNTGELFF.

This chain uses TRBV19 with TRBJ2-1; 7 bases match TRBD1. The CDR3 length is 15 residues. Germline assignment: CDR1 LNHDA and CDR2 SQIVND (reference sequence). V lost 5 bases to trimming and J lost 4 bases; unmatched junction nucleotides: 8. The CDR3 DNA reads TGTGCCAGTAGTCTAGGACAGGCCGGTTACAATGAGCAGTTCTTC. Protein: CASSLGQAGYNEQFF.

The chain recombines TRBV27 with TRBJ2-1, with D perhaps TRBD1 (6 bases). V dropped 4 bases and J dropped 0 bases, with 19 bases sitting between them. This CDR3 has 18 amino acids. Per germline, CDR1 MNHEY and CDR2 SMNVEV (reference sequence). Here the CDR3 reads CASSSPIRGRSSYNEQFF. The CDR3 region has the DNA TGTGCCAGCAGTTCTCCGATCAGGGGTCGGAGCTCCTACAATGAGCAGTTCTTC.

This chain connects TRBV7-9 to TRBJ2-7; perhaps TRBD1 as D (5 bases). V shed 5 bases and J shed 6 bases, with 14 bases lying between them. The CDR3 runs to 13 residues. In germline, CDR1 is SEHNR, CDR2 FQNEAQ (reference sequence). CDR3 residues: CASSTGHPGEQYF. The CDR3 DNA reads TGTGCCAGCAGCACTGGACATCCTGGCGAGCAGTACTTC.

CDR3 loop: CASSTPGGGYYGYTF. The CDR3 DNA reads as TGTGCCAGCAGCACACCTGGGGGGGGTTACTATGGCTACACCTTC. The chain carries TRBV5-4 and TRBJ1-2; a possible D gene is TRBD1 (5 bases). The CDR3 consists of 15 residues. The V gene lost 4 bases and the J gene lost 3 bases, with 16 bases spanning the gap. Germline V gene sequence: CDR1 SGHNT, CDR2 YYREEE (reference sequence).

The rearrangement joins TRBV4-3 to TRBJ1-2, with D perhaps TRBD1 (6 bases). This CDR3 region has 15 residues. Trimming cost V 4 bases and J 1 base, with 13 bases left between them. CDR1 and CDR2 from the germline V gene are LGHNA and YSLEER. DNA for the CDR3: TGCGCCAGCAGCCCACGGACAGCTCTTAACTATGGCTACACCTTC. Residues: CASSPRTALNYGYTF.

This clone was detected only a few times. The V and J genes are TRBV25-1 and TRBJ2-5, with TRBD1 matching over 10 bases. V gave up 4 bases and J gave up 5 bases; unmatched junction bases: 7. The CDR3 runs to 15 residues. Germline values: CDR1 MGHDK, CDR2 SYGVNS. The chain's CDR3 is CASSGGTGEVETQYF. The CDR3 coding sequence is TGTGCCAGCAGTGGGGGGACAGGGGAGGTGGAGACCCAGTACTTC.